Presented here are 2 T cell receptor beta chains from one specimen sequenced in a study of Ad26.COV2.S vaccination and SARS-CoV-2 variants. Libraries were prepared by immunoSEQ multiplex PCR; TCRdb keeps only in-frame clonotypes and omits some of them. Of more than 300,000 clones detected, 70% to 90% appear once; the ten largest clones hold 2% to 2.5%. As for treatment: some 19 received Ad26.COV2.S at low or high dose, single or two shots; a few received placebo; per-sample allocation not given. Repertoires come from day 63 after the first vaccine or placebo injection. Here the sequenced sample was peripheral blood, taken in a trial of Ad26.COV2.S vaccine versus placebo. The receptors come from a person aged 18 to 59 who received the Ad26.COV2.S COVID-19 vaccine or a placebo.

The chain couples TRBV11-2 to TRBJ2-1; D remains ambiguous. The germline V gene encodes CDR1 SGHAT and CDR2 FQNNGV. The CDR3 sequence is 12 residues long. V was trimmed by 7 bases and J by 9 bases, leaving 13 bases between them. DNA for the CDR3: TGTGCCAGCACCCCCGTTTTAGGTGAGCAGTTCTTC. Amino acid sequence: CASTPVLGEQFF.

This rearrangement joins TRBV2 to TRBJ1-6; D possibly corresponds to TRBD1 (6 bases). The ends were cut back, 4 bases at V and 7 bases at J, with 11 bases in the middle. The CDR3 is 14 residues long. Germline CDR1 and CDR2: SNHLY and FYNNEI. CDR3 region: CASSVYRANSPLHF. The CDR3 DNA follows: TGTGCCAGCAGTGTTTACAGGGCCAATTCACCCCTCCACTTT.